The 29 T cell receptor beta chains below come from one sample, sequenced in a study of blood T cells in healthy people across ages. PCR was performed a second time for about 6 to 12 cycles using a sample-barcoded 5' primer and a J-beta primer mix. TCRdb reprocessed the 5' RACE reads via MiXCR and lists one record per CDR3 protein. The sample lists about 1,800,000 distinct CDR3 sequences; roughly 27% were seen once. Specimen: blood. These receptors were obtained from a woman in her 30s in good health.

The rearrangement joins TRBV27 to TRBJ2-1; 7 positions match TRBD1. The CDR3 has 14 amino acids. Germline V gene lookup returns CDR1 MNHEY and CDR2 SMNVEV (reference sequence). The J segment lost 9 bases and the V segment lost 4 bases, leaving 9 bases of the junction unmatched. This CDR3 is CASSSTGREAEQFF. The CDR3, as DNA: TGTGCCAGCAGTTCGACAGGGCGTGAGGCTGAGCAGTTCTTC.

Points on this clonotype: This may stem from a read error, because a much larger clone lies one nucleotide away. V is TRBV20-1 and J is TRBJ2-1, with a tentative D call TRBD1 (6 bases). Deletions cut 3 bases from V and 9 bases from J, with 15 bases between. Per the germline V gene, CDR1 is DFQATT and CDR2 is SNEGSKA (reference sequence). CDR3 length: 13 residues. CDR3 DNA: TGCAGTGCTAGGACAGGCGGCTGTTCTGAGCAGTTCTTC. Its protein product is CSARTGGCSEQFF.

The rearrangement uses TRBV7-2 and TRBJ2-1, with 7 positions matching TRBD2. V shed 2 bases and J 6 bases; nucleotides not matched to a gene: 7. Germline V gene data show CDR1 as SGHTA and CDR2 as FQGNSA. This CDR3 contains 15 residues. Here the CDR3 reads CASSLLERGPNEQFF. The CDR3 DNA sequence: TGTGCCAGCAGCTTACTTGAGCGGGGCCCCAATGAGCAGTTCTTC.

Comments on this clonotype: This may be a read error: a much more frequent sequence differs by one nucleotide. The rearrangement links TRBV15 to TRBJ2-1; D is undetermined. Germline loops: CDR1 LNHNV, CDR2 YYDKDF (reference sequence). V lost 0 bases and J lost 9, with 9 bases in between. This CDR3 is 13 amino acids long. The CDR3 protein is CATSRDRAAEQFF. The CDR3 DNA sequence: TGTGCCACCAGCAGAGACCGGGCGGCTGAGCAGTTCTTC. The complete variable domain, with remaining parts taken from reference TRBV15 and TRBJ2-1, reads DAMVIQNPRYQVTQFGKPVTLSCSQTLNHNVMYWYQQKSSQAPKLLFHYYDKDFNNEADTPDNFQSRRPNTSFCFLDIRSPGLGDTAMYLCATSRDRAAEQFFGPGTRLTVL.

This clonotype was recorded at least ten times. The J gene is TRBJ2-7, the V gene TRBV29-1; no definite D call. Trimming took 5 bases from V and 2 from J, leaving 7 bases between them. Per germline, CDR1 SQVTM and CDR2 ANQGSEA. The CDR3 length is 11 residues. Here the CDR3 DNA reads TGCAGCGTTATGATTCCCTACGAGCAGTACTTC. Its protein product is CSVMIPYEQYF.

The rearrangement uses TRBV7-9 and TRBJ2-2; 7 bases fit TRBD1. Germline-derived CDR1 and CDR2 are SEHNR and FQNEAQ (reference sequence). CDR3 length equals 14 residues. After removal of 5 bases from V and 8 bases from J, the junction contained 8 bases not matched to a gene. Here the CDR3 reads CASSGQQGSGELFF. CDR3 bases: TGTGCCAGCAGCGGGCAACAGGGGAGTGGGGAGCTGTTTTTT.

This clonotype has a count of ten or more. The chain uses TRBV5-1 and TRBJ2-3; 13 bases are shared with TRBD2. The CDR3 loop spans 16 amino acids. The V gene's germline CDR1 is SGHRS and CDR2 YFSETQ. V shed 0 bases, J shed 5 bases, and the junction held 3 bases outside the gene matches. The CDR3 DNA reads as TGCGCCAGCAGCTTGGGGACTAGCGGGAGCGGAGATACGCAGTATTTT. Amino acids: CASSLGTSGSGDTQYF.

This clonotype was found a few times. V usage is TRBV19 and J usage is TRBJ2-5; 10 nucleotides match TRBD2. This CDR3 contains 14 residues. Germline V gene lookup returns CDR1 LNHDA and CDR2 SQIVND (reference sequence). The V segment lost 7 bases and the J segment 3 bases; nucleotides outside the gene matches: 5. The CDR3 loop is CASKHLAGEETQYF. The CDR3 DNA reads as TGTGCCAGTAAACATCTAGCGGGAGAAGAGACCCAGTACTTC.

This clonotype was seen more than once but under ten times. The rearrangement links TRBV4-3 to TRBJ2-1, with 12 nucleotides matching TRBD2. The germline gives CDR1 LGHNA, CDR2 YSLEER. CDR3 length: 18 residues. With V trimmed by 0 bases and J by 3 bases, 6 bases remained unmatched. The CDR3 DNA sequence: TGCGCCAGCAGCCAAGAGGGCCTAGCGGGAGGGGTCTACAATGAGCAGTTCTTC. Its protein is CASSQEGLAGGVYNEQFF.

Remarks on this clonotype: Sequence at one end of the junction differs from germline and may be a read error. The gene calls are TRBV5-1 and TRBJ1-3; D is undetermined. This CDR3 is 16 amino acids long. Germline CDR1 and CDR2: SGHRS and YFSETQ. CDR3 sequence reads: CAISLMAARSGNTIYF. CDR3 nucleotide sequence: TGCGCCATCAGCTTGATGGCGGCGAGGTCTGGAAACACCATATATTTT.

This clonotype appeared a few times. This chain joins TRBV20-1 and TRBJ2-7, with D hard to call. The CDR3 spans 16 residues. Looked up from germline, CDR1 is DFQATT and CDR2 is SNEGSKA (reference sequence). V lost 0 bases and J 4 bases, leaving 19 bases between the germline ends. The chain's CDR3 is CSARDAGRALIYEQYF. CDR3 bases: TGCAGTGCTAGAGATGCCGGCCGGGCACTGATTTACGAGCAGTACTTC.

This clonotype has a handful of counts. V and J are TRBV27 and TRBJ2-1, with 13 bases identical to TRBD2. The CDR3 has 17 residues. Germline V CDR1 and CDR2: MNHEY, SMNVEV (reference sequence). V shed 5 bases, J shed 7 bases, and the junction held 11 bases outside the gene matches. In nucleotides, the CDR3 is TGTGCCAGCAGTCGAGGGACTAGCGGGACCAACGGGAATGAGCAGTTCTTC. It encodes CASSRGTSGTNGNEQFF.

This clonotype was observed a few times. The CDR3 DNA reads TGTGCCAGCAGATCGGCAGAGAGCAATCAGCCCCAGCATTTT. Translation: CASRSAESNQPQHF. J is TRBJ1-5 and V is TRBV28, with no clear D. Germline V lookup: CDR1 MDHEN, CDR2 SYDVKM. This CDR3 has 14 amino acids. Trimming took 6 bases from V and 1 from J, leaving 10 bases between them.

J is TRBJ1-6 and V is TRBV12-3 or TRBV12-4, with 8 bases lining up with TRBD1. J gave up 5 bases and V 5 bases, and 2 bases lay outside the gene matches. This CDR3 has 14 amino acids. CDR3 in amino acids: CASSPGQDNSPLHF. CDR3 DNA sequence: TGTGCCAGCAGTCCGGGACAGGATAATTCACCCCTCCACTTT.

V is TRBV6-5 and J is TRBJ1-5; 9 bases are shared with TRBD1. Germline assignment: CDR1 MNHEY and CDR2 SVGAGI. This CDR3 has 15 residues. The trim removed 6 bases at V and 7 bases at J, leaving 10 bases unmatched. Written as DNA, the CDR3 is TGTGCCAGCAGACCCGCACAGGGGGCGGGACAGCCCCAGCATTTT. Its protein product is CASRPAQGAGQPQHF.

The chain links TRBV10-1 to TRBJ1-1, with 7 nucleotides matching TRBD1. CDR3 size: 13 residues. Germline V gene sequence: CDR1 WNHNN, CDR2 SYGVQD (reference sequence). Trimming cost V 4 bases and J 11 bases; bases outside gene matches: 10. In DNA, the CDR3 is TGCGCCAGCAGTGGAGGGGGCAGGGGGGCGGCTTTCTTT. Its protein product is CASSGGGRGAAFF.

The chain employs TRBV21-1 and TRBJ1-4; the table's D gene call, TRBD1, was not cross checked with the DNA. TRBV21-1 is labeled a pseudogene. This CDR3 comprises 15 residues. The CDR3 nucleotides read TGTGCCAGCAGACCCAGGGGACAAACTAATGAAAAACTGTTTTTT. Translating gives CASRPRGQTNEKLFF.

This clonotype was seen only a few times. The chain links TRBV21-1 to TRBJ2-1. TRBV21-1 is termed a pseudogene. The CDR3 is made up of 12 amino acids. The DNA for the CDR3 is TGTGCCAGCATGATGGCTAGCACTGAGCAGTTCTTC. Translation gives CASMMASTEQFF.

This chain connects TRBV29-1 to TRBJ1-1; D is undetermined. V gave up 4 bases and J gave up 5 bases, with 11 bases separating them. The germline CDR1 and CDR2 sequences are SQVTM and ANQGSEA. The length of the CDR3 is 12 residues. The CDR3: CSVVPIETEAFF. CDR3 DNA: TGCAGCGTTGTCCCCATCGAGACTGAAGCTTTCTTT.

This clonotype has a count of ten or more. J is TRBJ2-7 and V is TRBV10-3; TRBD2 aligns across 10 bases. From germline, CDR1 is ENHRY and CDR2 SYGVKD. Unmatched junction bases numbered 5, after V lost 10 bases and J lost 2 bases. The CDR3 is 13 amino acids. CDR3 coding DNA: TGTGCCACTAGCGGGAGAATCCCCTACGAGCAGTACTTC. Encoded protein: CATSGRIPYEQYF.

V is TRBV2 and J is TRBJ2-1; weak D call: TRBD1 (6 bases). V lost 0 bases, J lost 6 bases, and 15 bases lay in between. Germline V CDR1 and CDR2: SNHLY, FYNNEI. The CDR3 is 16 residues long. Here the CDR3 DNA reads TGTGCCAGCAGTGAAGCTGCGGACAGATCGGGCAATGAGCAGTTCTTC. Its translation: CASSEAADRSGNEQFF.

This chain connects TRBV24-1 to TRBJ2-5; weak D call: TRBD1 (6 bases). The J call is in doubt because the DNA end fits TRBJ2-7 better. Per germline, CDR1 KGHDR and CDR2 SFDVKD. The CDR3 is 14 amino acids. The CDR3 protein is CATVTDRRVLEQYF. In DNA form, the CDR3 reads TGTGCCACAGTCACCGACAGGCGAGTCCTCGAGCAGTACTTC.

The J gene is TRBJ1-4, the V gene TRBV12-3 or TRBV12-4; perhaps TRBD1 as D (5 bases). V lost 6 bases and J lost 8, with 19 bases in between. The CDR3 loop spans 15 amino acids. The CDR3 sequence is CASSRQGTHGEKLFF. CDR3 bases: TGTGCCAGCAGCCGTCAAGGGACTCACGGGGAAAAACTGTTTTTT.

This clonotype appeared once. This chain links TRBV6-1 with TRBJ1-2, with D unclear. The CDR3 consists of 13 residues. V lost 7 bases and J lost 6, with 15 bases in between. CDR1 is MNHNS and CDR2 is SASEGT in the germline V gene. The CDR3 loop is CASTEGGTNGYTF. CDR3 in DNA: TGTGCCAGCACCGAGGGCGGTACGAATGGCTACACCTTC.

There are a few counts of this clonotype. The chain uses TRBV2 and TRBJ2-1; D might be TRBD2 (6 bases). In germline, CDR1 is SNHLY, CDR2 FYNNEI. V lost 1 base and J lost 1, with 11 bases in between. The CDR3 covers 16 residues. The CDR3 DNA follows: TGTGCCAGCAGTGAAGGAGGTCGGGAGTCCTACAATGAGCAGTTCTTC. The encoded protein is CASSEGGRESYNEQFF.

This clonotype was picked up many times. The rearrangement joins TRBV29-1 to TRBJ2-5, with D uncertain. CDR1 is SQVTM and CDR2 is ANQGSEA in the germline V gene. V lost 2 bases, J lost 2 bases, and 12 bases lay in between. The CDR3 spans 14 residues. The CDR3 DNA reads TGCAGCGTTGAACGTGGTGGCATACAAGAGACCCAGTACTTC. It codes for CSVERGGIQETQYF.

The CDR3 sequence: CSARKDYEQYF. The CDR3 DNA follows: TGCAGCGCCAGAAAGGACTACGAGCAGTACTTC. This chain connects TRBV29-1 to TRBJ2-7, with D unclear. The CDR3 totals 11 residues. Deletions cut 7 bases from V and 3 bases from J, with 10 bases between. From germline, CDR1 is SQVTM and CDR2 ANQGSEA.

This clonotype has a handful of counts. The chain carries TRBV10-3 and TRBJ2-3; 11 bases are a match to TRBD2. Germline CDR1 ENHRY, CDR2 SYGVKD. With 10 bases clipped from V and 6 bases from J, the junction kept 6 bases outside the gene matches. The CDR3 loop spans 13 amino acids. CDR3 residues: CATLAGGADTQYF. The CDR3 nucleotides read TGTGCCACCTTAGCGGGAGGGGCGGATACGCAGTATTTT.

CDR3 coding DNA: TGTGCCAGCAGTACCCGGGACTACAGCAACAATGAGCAGTTCTTC. The encoded protein is CASSTRDYSNNEQFF. The V and J genes are TRBV6-2 or TRBV6-3 and TRBJ2-1; 7 nucleotides match TRBD2. CDR1 MNHEY and CDR2 SVGEGT come from the germline V gene. The CDR3 spans 15 residues. The V gene end was trimmed by 5 bases and the J gene end by 5 bases; junction bases not matched to a gene: 9.